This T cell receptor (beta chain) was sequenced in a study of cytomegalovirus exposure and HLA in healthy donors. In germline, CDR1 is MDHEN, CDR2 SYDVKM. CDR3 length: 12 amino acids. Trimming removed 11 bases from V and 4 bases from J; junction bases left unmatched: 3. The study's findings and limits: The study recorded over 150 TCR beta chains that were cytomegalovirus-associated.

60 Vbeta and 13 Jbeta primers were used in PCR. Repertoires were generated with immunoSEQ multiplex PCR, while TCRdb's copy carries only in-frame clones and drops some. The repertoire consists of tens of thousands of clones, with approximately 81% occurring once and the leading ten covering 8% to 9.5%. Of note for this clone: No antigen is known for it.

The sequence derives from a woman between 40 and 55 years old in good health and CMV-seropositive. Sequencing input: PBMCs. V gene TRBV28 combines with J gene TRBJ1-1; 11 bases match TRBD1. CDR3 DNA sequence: TGTGCCGGACAGGGGGCTTTCACTGAAGCTTTCTTT. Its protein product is CAGQGAFTEAFF.